The rows below give T cell receptor beta chains drawn from one sample of a study of response to subunit inactivated influenza vaccine. TCRdb reanalysed the RT-PCR reads using MiXCR and keeps one entry per CDR3 protein. The sample has around 850,000 distinct CDR3 sequences; less than 20% are singletons. Sequencing was performed on PBMCs from blood, taken roughly 5 days after vaccination. The receptors were sampled from a man between 45 and 60 years old who received an inactivated influenza vaccine. Both conserved end residues are part of each CDR3. The order of the fields is clone size, CDR3 length, V gene, J gene, D gene, CDR3 protein, CDR3 DNA. The D gene is left open where the match is weak. Rows may omit the clone size; those that give it use once, few, many or a size class.

clone_size: few; cdr3_length: 16; v_call: TRBV18; j_call: TRBJ1-1; d_call: TRBD1; cdr3_aa: CASSAGTGDLGTEAFF; cdr3_nt: TGTGCCAGCTCAGCCGGGACAGGGGATTTAGGAACTGAAGCTTTCTTT
clone_size: NA; cdr3_length: 13; v_call: TRBV7-2; j_call: TRBJ2-1; d_call: NA; cdr3_aa: CASRPYQWNEQFF; cdr3_nt: TGTGCCAGCAGGCCTTATCAGTGGAATGAGCAGTTCTTC
clone_size: once; cdr3_length: 15; v_call: TRBV20-1; j_call: TRBJ2-1; d_call: TRBD2; cdr3_aa: CSARERGSQYNEQFF; cdr3_nt: TGCAGTGCTAGAGAACGCGGGAGTCAATACAATGAGCAGTTCTTC
clone_size: NA; cdr3_length: 15; v_call: TRBV4-2; j_call: TRBJ2-6; d_call: NA; cdr3_aa: CASSHEGAGANVLTF; cdr3_nt: TGTGCCAGCAGCCATGAGGGAGCCGGGGCCAACGTCCTGACTTTC
clone_size: NA; cdr3_length: 15; v_call: TRBV30; j_call: TRBJ2-5; d_call: TRBD1; cdr3_aa: CAWSTGTGGSETQYF; cdr3_nt: TGTGCCTGGAGTACCGGGACAGGGGGTTCGGAGACCCAGTACTTC
clone_size: many; cdr3_length: 13; v_call: TRBV12-3/TRBV12-4; j_call: TRBJ2-5; d_call: TRBD2; cdr3_aa: CASGTSGLETQYF; cdr3_nt: TGTGCCAGCGGGACTAGCGGGTTGGAGACCCAGTACTTC
clone_size: few; cdr3_length: 14; v_call: TRBV20-1; j_call: TRBJ1-6; d_call: NA; cdr3_aa: CSAPPSAYNSPLHF; cdr3_nt: TGCAGTGCCCCGCCCAGTGCTTATAATTCACCCCTCCACTTT
clone_size: NA; cdr3_length: 15; v_call: TRBV7-2; j_call: TRBJ2-7; d_call: NA; cdr3_aa: CASSPAGQGRDEQYF; cdr3_nt: TGTGCCAGCAGCCCCGCGGGGCAGGGAAGGGACGAGCAGTACTTC
clone_size: NA; cdr3_length: 15; v_call: TRBV5-6; j_call: TRBJ2-6; d_call: NA; cdr3_aa: CASSLEGGGANVLTF; cdr3_nt: TGTGCCAGCAGCTTGGAGGGCGGTGGGGCCAACGTCCTGACTTTC
clone_size: few; cdr3_length: 16; v_call: TRBV10-3; j_call: TRBJ1-3; d_call: NA; cdr3_aa: CAISAMGVLSGNTIYF; cdr3_nt: TGTGCCATCAGTGCGATGGGGGTTCTCTCTGGAAACACCATATATTTT
clone_size: NA; cdr3_length: 12; v_call: TRBV20-1; j_call: TRBJ1-6; d_call: NA; cdr3_aa: CSASAGPSPLHF; cdr3_nt: TGCAGTGCTAGTGCAGGGCCCTCACCCCTCCACTTT
clone_size: few; cdr3_length: 18; v_call: TRBV20-1; j_call: TRBJ2-1; d_call: TRBD2; cdr3_aa: CSVSMRLAGAGSYNEQFF; cdr3_nt: TGCAGTGTATCTATGCGACTAGCGGGGGCCGGGTCCTACAATGAGCAGTTCTTC
clone_size: NA; cdr3_length: 15; v_call: TRBV20-1; j_call: TRBJ2-1; d_call: TRBD2; cdr3_aa: CSARAGSGNVNEQFF; cdr3_nt: TGCAGTGCTAGAGCGGGTAGCGGGAACGTCAATGAGCAGTTCTTC
clone_size: few; cdr3_length: 12; v_call: TRBV12-3/TRBV12-4; j_call: TRBJ1-1; d_call: NA; cdr3_aa: CASINTGRRAFF; cdr3_nt: TGTGCCAGCATTAATACAGGGCGGCGAGCTTTCTTT
clone_size: NA; cdr3_length: 16; v_call: TRBV4-2; j_call: TRBJ2-1; d_call: TRBD2; cdr3_aa: CASSQVEGLAANEQFF; cdr3_nt: TGTGCCAGCAGCCAAGTTGAGGGACTAGCGGCCAATGAGCAGTTCTTC
clone_size: NA; cdr3_length: 12; v_call: TRBV28; j_call: TRBJ1-6; d_call: NA; cdr3_aa: CASRTGGSPLHF; cdr3_nt: TGTGCCAGCAGGACTGGTGGGTCACCCCTCCACTTT
clone_size: NA; cdr3_length: 15; v_call: TRBV7-9; j_call: TRBJ2-7; d_call: NA; cdr3_aa: CASSLAETERYEQYF; cdr3_nt: TGTGCCAGCAGCTTAGCTGAGACAGAGAGGTACGAGCAGTACTTC
clone_size: NA; cdr3_length: 16; v_call: TRBV20-1; j_call: TRBJ2-3; d_call: NA; cdr3_aa: CSAGVRDFQAWDTQYF; cdr3_nt: TGCAGTGCCGGGGTTCGGGATTTCCAAGCCTGGGATACGCAGTATTTT
clone_size: NA; cdr3_length: 14; v_call: TRBV28; j_call: TRBJ2-1; d_call: NA; cdr3_aa: CASRIQGRGNEQFF; cdr3_nt: TGTGCCAGCAGGATACAGGGAAGGGGCAATGAGCAGTTCTTC
clone_size: many; cdr3_length: 14; v_call: TRBV12-3/TRBV12-4; j_call: TRBJ2-7; d_call: TRBD1; cdr3_aa: CASSPRGPSYEQYF; cdr3_nt: TGTGCCAGCAGTCCCAGGGGGCCCTCCTACGAGCAGTACTTC
clone_size: few; cdr3_length: 12; v_call: TRBV12-3/TRBV12-4; j_call: TRBJ1-1; d_call: NA; cdr3_aa: CASSLATFEAFF; cdr3_nt: TGTGCCAGCAGTTTAGCGACGTTTGAAGCTTTCTTT
clone_size: few; cdr3_length: 14; v_call: TRBV29-1; j_call: TRBJ2-2; d_call: NA; cdr3_aa: CSVEWVSYTGELFF; cdr3_nt: TGCAGCGTTGAATGGGTCAGCTACACCGGGGAGCTGTTTTTT
clone_size: NA; cdr3_length: 17; v_call: TRBV29-1; j_call: TRBJ2-3; d_call: NA; cdr3_aa: CSVPEDRLFTYTDTQYF; cdr3_nt: TGCAGCGTTCCTGAAGACAGGTTGTTCACCTACACAGATACGCAGTATTTT
clone_size: many; cdr3_length: 12; v_call: TRBV9; j_call: TRBJ1-5; d_call: NA; cdr3_aa: CASSVGDQPQHF; cdr3_nt: TGTGCCAGCAGCGTAGGGGATCAGCCCCAGCATTTT
clone_size: NA; cdr3_length: 17; v_call: TRBV4-1; j_call: TRBJ2-1; d_call: TRBD2; cdr3_aa: CASSQPTSVSSYNEQFF; cdr3_nt: TGCGCCAGCAGCCAACCAACTAGCGTCAGCTCCTACAATGAGCAGTTCTTC
clone_size: few; cdr3_length: 15; v_call: TRBV6-5; j_call: TRBJ2-1; d_call: NA; cdr3_aa: CASSHRATLYNEQFF; cdr3_nt: TGTGCCAGCAGTCACCGGGCTACCCTTTACAATGAGCAGTTCTTC
clone_size: NA; cdr3_length: 16; v_call: TRBV7-2; j_call: TRBJ1-2; d_call: TRBD1; cdr3_aa: CASSLGGQGAIYGYTF; cdr3_nt: TGTGCCAGCAGCTTAGGAGGGCAGGGGGCCATCTATGGCTACACCTTC
clone_size: NA; cdr3_length: 15; v_call: TRBV4-2; j_call: TRBJ1-1; d_call: NA; cdr3_aa: CASSQDSLRFTEAFF; cdr3_nt: TGTGCCAGCAGCCAAGATTCATTACGGTTTACTGAAGCTTTCTTT
clone_size: few; cdr3_length: 12; v_call: TRBV20-1; j_call: TRBJ2-7; d_call: NA; cdr3_aa: CSASPGEYEQYF; cdr3_nt: TGCAGTGCTAGTCCAGGGGAGTACGAGCAGTACTTC
clone_size: many; cdr3_length: 14; v_call: TRBV6-5; j_call: TRBJ1-6; d_call: TRBD1; cdr3_aa: CASRPTGGPSPLHF; cdr3_nt: TGTGCCAGCAGACCTACAGGGGGCCCCTCACCCCTCCACTTT
clone_size: NA; cdr3_length: 14; v_call: TRBV5-1; j_call: TRBJ2-1; d_call: NA; cdr3_aa: CASSLEQGVNEQFF; cdr3_nt: TGCGCCAGCAGCCTGGAGCAGGGTGTCAATGAGCAGTTCTTC
clone_size: NA; cdr3_length: 16; v_call: TRBV12-3/TRBV12-4; j_call: TRBJ2-2; d_call: TRBD2; cdr3_aa: CASRMSGGPLTGELFF; cdr3_nt: TGTGCCAGCAGAATGTCGGGAGGGCCCCTGACCGGGGAGCTGTTTTTT
clone_size: NA; cdr3_length: 19; v_call: TRBV7-2; j_call: TRBJ2-1; d_call: TRBD2; cdr3_aa: CASSLAGLAGGQTYNEQFF; cdr3_nt: TGTGCCAGCAGCTTAGCGGGACTAGCGGGAGGGCAAACATACAATGAGCAGTTCTTC
clone_size: few; cdr3_length: 15; v_call: TRBV28; j_call: TRBJ1-2; d_call: NA; cdr3_aa: CASSPLEGIPYGYTF; cdr3_nt: TGTGCCAGCAGCCCACTGGAGGGAATACCCTATGGCTACACCTTC
clone_size: many; cdr3_length: 18; v_call: TRBV7-3; j_call: TRBJ2-1; d_call: NA; cdr3_aa: CASSSPDSRVWSYNEQFF; cdr3_nt: TGTGCCAGCAGCTCCCCGGACAGTAGGGTATGGTCCTACAATGAGCAGTTCTTC
clone_size: many; cdr3_length: 13; v_call: TRBV29-1; j_call: TRBJ2-2; d_call: NA; cdr3_aa: CSGLAANTGELFF; cdr3_nt: TGCAGCGGGCTGGCGGCGAACACCGGGGAGCTGTTTTTT
clone_size: many; cdr3_length: 14; v_call: TRBV12-3/TRBV12-4; j_call: TRBJ2-1; d_call: NA; cdr3_aa: CASSFSSGGNEQFF; cdr3_nt: TGTGCCAGCAGTTTTAGTAGCGGAGGCAATGAGCAGTTCTTC
clone_size: NA; cdr3_length: 14; v_call: TRBV6-5; j_call: TRBJ2-1; d_call: TRBD1; cdr3_aa: CASSYAGTANEQFF; cdr3_nt: TGTGCCAGCAGTTACGCTGGGACAGCCAATGAGCAGTTCTTC
clone_size: few; cdr3_length: 15; v_call: TRBV12-3/TRBV12-4; j_call: TRBJ2-7; d_call: TRBD1; cdr3_aa: CASSSPRDRGYEQYF; cdr3_nt: TGTGCCAGCAGTTCACCCCGGGACAGGGGTTACGAGCAGTACTTC
clone_size: NA; cdr3_length: 13; v_call: TRBV12-3/TRBV12-4; j_call: TRBJ1-1; d_call: NA; cdr3_aa: CASSFVGNGAAFF; cdr3_nt: TGTGCCAGCAGTTTTGTAGGGAACGGGGCGGCTTTCTTT
clone_size: NA; cdr3_length: 16; v_call: TRBV6-5; j_call: TRBJ1-1; d_call: TRBD1; cdr3_aa: CASSYFWTGMNTEAFF; cdr3_nt: TGTGCCAGCAGTTACTTTTGGACAGGAATGAACACTGAAGCTTTCTTT
clone_size: few; cdr3_length: 14; v_call: TRBV4-3; j_call: TRBJ2-7; d_call: TRBD2; cdr3_aa: CASSQTRRGDEQYF; cdr3_nt: TGCGCCAGCAGCCAAACGCGGCGGGGGGATGAGCAGTACTTC
clone_size: NA; cdr3_length: 15; v_call: TRBV6-2/TRBV6-3; j_call: TRBJ1-3; d_call: NA; cdr3_aa: CASSYWTNSGNTIYF; cdr3_nt: TGTGCCAGCAGTTATTGGACGAACTCTGGAAACACCATATATTTT
clone_size: NA; cdr3_length: 14; v_call: TRBV28; j_call: TRBJ1-5; d_call: TRBD1; cdr3_aa: CASSRDRVVQTQHF; cdr3_nt: TGTGCCAGCAGCCGGGACAGGGTGGTTCAGACCCAGCATTTT
clone_size: NA; cdr3_length: 14; v_call: TRBV7-2; j_call: TRBJ2-2; d_call: NA; cdr3_aa: CASRRRELTGELFF; cdr3_nt: TGTGCCAGCAGGAGACGGGAATTAACCGGGGAGCTGTTTTTT
clone_size: NA; cdr3_length: 14; v_call: TRBV7-9; j_call: TRBJ2-7; d_call: NA; cdr3_aa: CASSPPGLNYEQYF; cdr3_nt: TGTGCCAGCAGCCCTCCCGGACTAAACTACGAGCAGTACTTC
clone_size: few; cdr3_length: 14; v_call: TRBV20-1; j_call: TRBJ1-1; d_call: TRBD1; cdr3_aa: CSARGDRGRTEAFF; cdr3_nt: TGCAGTGCTAGAGGGGACAGGGGGCGGACTGAAGCTTTCTTT
clone_size: few; cdr3_length: 21; v_call: TRBV6-2/TRBV6-3; j_call: TRBJ1-4; d_call: TRBD1; cdr3_aa: CASSYSNPPGGWRITNEKLFF; cdr3_nt: TGTGCCAGCAGTTACTCGAATCCCCCAGGGGGCTGGAGGATCACTAATGAAAAACTGTTTTTT
clone_size: few; cdr3_length: 16; v_call: TRBV4-1; j_call: TRBJ1-6; d_call: NA; cdr3_aa: CASSQLWSAANSPLHF; cdr3_nt: TGCGCCAGCAGCCAACTGTGGTCGGCGGCAAATTCACCCCTCCACTTT
clone_size: NA; cdr3_length: 13; v_call: TRBV11-2; j_call: TRBJ2-5; d_call: NA; cdr3_aa: CASSRIGQLAQYF; cdr3_nt: TGTGCCAGCAGCCGAATAGGACAATTGGCCCAGTACTTC